This passage covers 21 T cell receptor beta chains from one sample sequenced in a study of CD8+ T cells in alopecia areata. Sequencing templates came from extracted RNA that was reverse transcribed into cDNA. Sequencing was performed with immunoSEQ multiplex PCR; in TCRdb, only in-frame clones are kept and a portion is missing. This repertoire shows 140,000 to 150,000 clones, 51% found once; its top ten account for 0.95% to 1%. Sample: CD4+ T cells sorted from blood, taken at week 0. These receptor sequences come from a human donor with alopecia areata.

In DNA, the CDR3 is TGTGCCAGCACCGAATCGACAGGGATCGGCGGCTACACCTTC. The encoded protein is CASTESTGIGGYTF. This chain links TRBV9 with TRBJ1-2; TRBD1 matches 7 bases. CDR1 SGDLS and CDR2 YYNGEE come from the germline V gene. J gave up 8 bases and V 6 bases, and 13 bases lay outside the gene matches. The CDR3 covers 14 residues.

The V and J genes are TRBV2 and TRBJ2-3; no clear D. The CDR3 contains 14 residues. V lost 8 bases to trimming and J lost 0 bases, with 12 bases between them. From germline, CDR1 is SNHLY and CDR2 FYNNEI. The CDR3 nucleotides are TGTGCCAGCGGCCTCTCATCTAGCACAGATACGCAGTATTTT. This gives the protein CASGLSSSTDTQYF.

This chain uses TRBV6-1 with TRBJ1-1; no definite D call. Trimming took off 1 base at V and 7 bases at J, with 13 bases between the two ends. Germline V gene data show CDR1 as MNHNS and CDR2 as SASEGT. The length of the CDR3 is 14 residues. CDR3 DNA: TGTGCCAGCAGTGAAGGGTTACTGACGGGTGAAGCTTTCTTT. Its translation is CASSEGLLTGEAFF.

V and J are TRBV7-9 and TRBJ2-5; 13 bases agree with TRBD2. The trim removed 5 bases at V and 8 bases at J, leaving 8 bases unmatched. Per the germline V gene, CDR1 is SEHNR and CDR2 is FQNEAQ (reference sequence). This CDR3 spans 15 amino acids. The CDR3 sequence is CASSPGTSGMSTQYF. CDR3 bases: TGTGCCAGCAGCCCCGGGACTAGCGGGATGTCTACCCAGTACTTC. Combining the CDR3 with reference TRBV7-9 and TRBJ2-5 gives the whole variable domain DTGVSQNPRHKITKRGQNVTFRCDPISEHNRLYWYRQTLGQGPEFLTYFQNEAQLEKSRLLSDRFSAERPKGSFSTLEIQRTEQGDSAMYLCASSPGTSGMSTQYFGPGTRLLVL.

A single count supports this clone. The chain combines TRBV5-1 with TRBJ2-5; TRBD2 matches 7 bases. V was clipped by 2 bases and J by 0 bases; unmatched bases: 4. Looked up from germline, CDR1 is SGHRS and CDR2 is YFSETQ. The CDR3 covers 15 residues. CDR3 DNA sequence: TGCGCCAGCAGCTTAGGCGGGAGTTACCAAGAGACCCAGTACTTC. This gives the protein CASSLGGSYQETQYF.

This clone was recorded only once. The chain carries TRBV28 and TRBJ2-1; no firm D call. Germline CDR1 is MDHEN and CDR2 is SYDVKM. The CDR3 length is 13 residues. Trimming removed 6 bases from V and 3 bases from J, with 9 bases in between. The CDR3 loop reads CASRGSVYNEQFF. The CDR3 nucleotides are TGTGCCAGCAGAGGCAGCGTCTACAATGAGCAGTTCTTC.

The table lists this clone with a few counts. This sequence joins TRBV19 and TRBJ2-1; 8 nucleotides agree with TRBD2. After removal of 5 bases from V and 9 bases from J, the junction contained 9 bases not matched to a gene. The V gene's germline CDR1 is LNHDA and CDR2 SQIVND (reference sequence). The CDR3 is 14 amino acids. CDR3 nucleotide sequence: TGTGCCAGTAGTCGATCCAGCGGGAGCCCTGAGCAGTTCTTC. Protein product: CASSRSSGSPEQFF. Variable domain in full (rest from reference TRBV19 and TRBJ2-1): DGGITQSPKYLFRKEGQNVTLSCEQNLNHDAMYWYRQDPGQGLRLIYYSQIVNDFQKGDIAEGYSVSREKKESFPLTVTSAQKNPTAFYLCASSRSSGSPEQFFGPGTRLTVL.

This sequence joins TRBV6-1 and TRBJ2-1, with 7 bases aligning to TRBD2. Germline CDR1 is MNHNS and CDR2 is SASEGT. The CDR3 sequence is 17 residues long. With V trimmed by 3 bases and J by 6 bases, 14 bases remained unmatched. The CDR3 loop is CASSDLLGRERGNEQFF. The CDR3 DNA sequence: TGTGCCAGCAGTGACCTTCTCGGGCGGGAGCGTGGCAATGAGCAGTTCTTC.

The J gene is TRBJ2-6, the V gene TRBV5-1; possibly TRBD2 for D (7 bases). Germline CDR1 is SGHRS and CDR2 is YFSETQ. V lost 4 bases, J lost 2 bases, and 25 bases lay in between. The CDR3 contains 20 residues. In DNA, the CDR3 is TGCGCCAGCAGCCCCCCCCCGGGGGCGGGAGTCCTCACTGGGGCCAACGTCCTGACTTTC. Its translation: CASSPPPGAGVLTGANVLTF.

The chain recombines TRBV15 with TRBJ2-7; 9 nucleotides agree with TRBD2. Germline V lookup: CDR1 LNHNV, CDR2 YYDKDF (reference sequence). V lost 4 bases to trimming and J lost 2 bases; unmatched junction nucleotides: 9. CDR3 length: 16 amino acids. CDR3 coding DNA: TGTGCCACCAGCAAGGACTGGACTAGCGCAACCTACGAGCAGTACTTC. It codes for CATSKDWTSATYEQYF.

This clone appeared a few times. V is TRBV29-1 and J is TRBJ2-6; the D is unclear. The CDR3 spans 13 residues. In germline, CDR1 is SQVTM, CDR2 ANQGSEA. V was trimmed by 5 bases and J by 2 bases, leaving 7 bases between them. CDR3 DNA sequence: TGCAGCGTTCAAGGGCCTGGGGCCAACGTCCTGACTTTC. Protein sequence: CSVQGPGANVLTF.

The V gene is TRBV30, the J gene TRBJ2-2, with a weak D call TRBD1 (6 bases). The CDR3 loop spans 15 amino acids. The V gene's germline CDR1 is GTSNPN and CDR2 SVGIG (reference sequence). V dropped 3 bases and J dropped 4 bases, with 15 bases sitting between them. CDR3 loop: CAWSAGELGTGELFF. CDR3 DNA: TGTGCCTGGAGCGCAGGGGAGCTGGGCACCGGGGAGCTGTTTTTT.

The V call is TRBV10-2, the J call TRBJ2-5, with D hard to call. Trimming removed 3 bases from V and 2 bases from J, with 7 bases in between. CDR3 size: 13 residues. In germline, CDR1 is WSHSY, CDR2 SAAADI. The CDR3 reads CASSDVTQETQYF. Written as DNA, the CDR3 is TGCGCCAGCAGTGATGTGACACAAGAGACCCAGTACTTC.

In its sample, this clone was seen a few times. The chain recombines TRBV29-1 with TRBJ1-4; D not certain. This CDR3 has 15 residues. The V gene's germline CDR1 is SQVTM and CDR2 ANQGSEA. V lost 0 bases, J lost 7 bases, and 15 bases lay in between. CDR3 loop: CSVEELGFVFEKLFF. The CDR3 region has the DNA TGCAGCGTTGAAGAGTTAGGGTTCGTTTTTGAAAAACTGTTTTTT.

In its sample, this clone was seen a few times. V usage is TRBV29-1 and J usage is TRBJ2-7, with a tentative D call TRBD1 (5 bases). V lost 5 bases and J 5 bases, leaving 16 bases between the germline ends. Germline CDR1 is SQVTM and CDR2 is ANQGSEA. The CDR3 is 13 amino acids. Written as DNA, the CDR3 is TGCAGCGTTAAACAGGATGCCAGGGACGAGCAGTACTTC. Its translation is CSVKQDARDEQYF.

In this sample, this clone turned up a few times. The chain recombines TRBV29-1 with TRBJ2-6; weak D call: TRBD1 (6 bases). Trimming left V 5 bases short and J 0 bases short, with 17 bases between. Germline V CDR1 and CDR2: SQVTM, ANQGSEA. The CDR3 is 17 residues long. In DNA form, the CDR3 reads TGCAGCGTTCTAAGGACAGTTCCACTCTCTGGGGCCAACGTCCTGACTTTC. Its protein product is CSVLRTVPLSGANVLTF.

The chain is built from TRBV19 and TRBJ1-5; perhaps TRBD1 as D (6 bases). Germline assignment: CDR1 LNHDA and CDR2 SQIVND (reference sequence). V lost 3 bases and J lost 5, with 14 bases in between. The CDR3 contains 15 residues. The CDR3 region has the DNA TGTGCCAGTAGTATCACAACAGGGAGCCATCAGCCCCAGCATTTT. Translated, it gives CASSITTGSHQPQHF.

The chain carries TRBV29-1 and TRBJ2-3; D could derive from TRBD1 or TRBD2 (5 bases each). CDR1 is SQVTM, CDR2 ANQGSEA, per germline. Trimming stripped 1 base from V and 1 base from J, with 15 bases between. There are 16 residues in the CDR3. The CDR3: CSVEGRDGARTDTQYF. CDR3 coding DNA: TGCAGCGTTGAAGGCCGCGACGGGGCCCGCACAGATACGCAGTATTTT.

The J gene is TRBJ2-1, the V gene TRBV7-2; 12 bases are a match to TRBD2. There are 14 residues in the CDR3. Germline-derived CDR1 and CDR2 are SGHTA and FQGNSA. V shed 8 bases and J 5 bases; nucleotides not matched to a gene: 4. The CDR3 DNA reads as TGTGCCAGCCTCCGGACTAGCGGGAACAATGAGCAGTTCTTC. It specifies CASLRTSGNNEQFF. Variable domain in full (rest from reference TRBV7-2 and TRBJ2-1): GAGVSQSPSNKVTEKGKDVELRCDPISGHTALYWYRQSLGQGLEFLIYFQGNSAPDKSGLPSDRFSAERTGGSVSTLTIQRTQQEDSAVYLCASLRTSGNNEQFFGPGTRLTVL.

This rearrangement joins TRBV14 to TRBJ1-4; perhaps TRBD1 as D (5 bases). The ends were cut back, 4 bases at V and 8 bases at J, with 14 bases in the middle. Germline CDR1 is SGHDN and CDR2 is FVKESK. CDR3 length equals 14 residues. CDR3 bases: TGTGCCAGCAGCCCGCCTGGGGGTGGGGAAAAACTGTTTTTT. It translates to CASSPPGGGEKLFF.

This sequence joins TRBV18 and TRBJ2-1; D might be TRBD2 (5 bases). V lost 2 bases and J lost 8, with 13 bases in between. Germline assignment: CDR1 KGHSH and CDR2 LQKENI. This CDR3 comprises 14 residues. DNA of the CDR3: TGTGCCAGCTCACCAAGGGAGAGGAGCGATGAGCAGTTCTTC. It specifies CASSPRERSDEQFF.